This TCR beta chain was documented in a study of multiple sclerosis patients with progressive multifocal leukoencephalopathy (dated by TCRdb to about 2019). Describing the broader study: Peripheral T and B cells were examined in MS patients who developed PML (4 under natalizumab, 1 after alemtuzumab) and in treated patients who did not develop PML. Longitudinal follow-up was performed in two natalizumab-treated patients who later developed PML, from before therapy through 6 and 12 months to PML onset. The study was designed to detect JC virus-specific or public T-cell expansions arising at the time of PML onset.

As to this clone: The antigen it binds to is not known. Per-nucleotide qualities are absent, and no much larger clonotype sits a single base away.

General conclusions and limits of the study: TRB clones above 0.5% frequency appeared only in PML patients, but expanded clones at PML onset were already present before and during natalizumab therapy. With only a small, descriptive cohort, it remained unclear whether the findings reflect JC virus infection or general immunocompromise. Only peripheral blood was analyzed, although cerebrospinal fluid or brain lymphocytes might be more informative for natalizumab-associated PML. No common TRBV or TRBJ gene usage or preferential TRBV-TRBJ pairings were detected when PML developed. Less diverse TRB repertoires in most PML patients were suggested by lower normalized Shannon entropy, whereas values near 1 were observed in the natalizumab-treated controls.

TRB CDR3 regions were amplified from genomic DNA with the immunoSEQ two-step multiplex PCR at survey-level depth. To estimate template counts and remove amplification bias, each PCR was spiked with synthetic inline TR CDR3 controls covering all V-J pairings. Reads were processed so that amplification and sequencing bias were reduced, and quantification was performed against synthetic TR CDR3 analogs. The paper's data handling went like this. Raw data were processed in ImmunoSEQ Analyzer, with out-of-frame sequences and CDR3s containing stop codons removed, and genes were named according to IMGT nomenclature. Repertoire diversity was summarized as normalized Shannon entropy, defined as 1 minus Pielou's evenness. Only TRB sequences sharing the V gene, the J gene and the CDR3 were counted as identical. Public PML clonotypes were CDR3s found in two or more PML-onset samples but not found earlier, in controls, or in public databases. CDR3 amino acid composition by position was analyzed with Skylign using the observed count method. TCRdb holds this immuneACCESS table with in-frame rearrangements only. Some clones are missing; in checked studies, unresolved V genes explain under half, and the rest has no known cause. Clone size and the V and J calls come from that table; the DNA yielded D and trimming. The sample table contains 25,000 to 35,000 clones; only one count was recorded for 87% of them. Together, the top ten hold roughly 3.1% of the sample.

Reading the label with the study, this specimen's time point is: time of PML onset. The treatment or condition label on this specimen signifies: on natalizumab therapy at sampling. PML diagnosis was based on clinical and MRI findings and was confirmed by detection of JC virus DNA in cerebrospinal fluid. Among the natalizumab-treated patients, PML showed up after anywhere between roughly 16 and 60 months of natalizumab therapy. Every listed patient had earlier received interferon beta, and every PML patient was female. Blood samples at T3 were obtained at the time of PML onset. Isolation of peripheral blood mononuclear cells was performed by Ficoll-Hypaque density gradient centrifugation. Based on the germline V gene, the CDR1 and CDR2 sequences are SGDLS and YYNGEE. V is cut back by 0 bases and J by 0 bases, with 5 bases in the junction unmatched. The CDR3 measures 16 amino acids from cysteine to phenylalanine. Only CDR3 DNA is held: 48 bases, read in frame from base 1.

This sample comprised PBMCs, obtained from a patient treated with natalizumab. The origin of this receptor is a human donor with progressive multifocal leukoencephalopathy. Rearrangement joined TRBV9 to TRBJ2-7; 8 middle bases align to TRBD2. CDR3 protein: CASSVGLASVSYEQYF. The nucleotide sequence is TGTGCCAGCAGCGTAGGACTAGCGAGCGTCTCCTACGAGCAGTACTTC.